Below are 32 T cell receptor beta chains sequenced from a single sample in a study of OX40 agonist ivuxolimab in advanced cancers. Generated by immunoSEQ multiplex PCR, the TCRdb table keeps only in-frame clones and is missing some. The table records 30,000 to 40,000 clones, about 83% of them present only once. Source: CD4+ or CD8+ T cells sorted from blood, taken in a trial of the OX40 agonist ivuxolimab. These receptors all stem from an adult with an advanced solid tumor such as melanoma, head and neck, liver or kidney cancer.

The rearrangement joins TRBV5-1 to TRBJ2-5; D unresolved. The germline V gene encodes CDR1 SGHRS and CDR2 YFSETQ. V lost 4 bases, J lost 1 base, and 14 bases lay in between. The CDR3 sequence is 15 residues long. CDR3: CASSPDIIPQETQYF. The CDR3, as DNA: TGCGCCAGCAGCCCCGATATTATCCCCCAAGAGACCCAGTACTTC. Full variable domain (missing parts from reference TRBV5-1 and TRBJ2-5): KAGVTQTPRYLIKTRGQQVTLSCSPISGHRSVSWYQQTPGQGLQFLFEYFSETQRNKGNFPGRFSGRQFSNSRSEMNVSTLELGDSALYLCASSPDIIPQETQYFGPGTRLLVL.

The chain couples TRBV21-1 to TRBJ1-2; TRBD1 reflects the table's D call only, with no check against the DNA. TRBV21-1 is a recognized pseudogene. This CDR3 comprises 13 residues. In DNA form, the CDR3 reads TGTGCCAGCAGCTCCCATAGGGGTTATGGCTACACCTTC. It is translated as CASSSHRGYGYTF.

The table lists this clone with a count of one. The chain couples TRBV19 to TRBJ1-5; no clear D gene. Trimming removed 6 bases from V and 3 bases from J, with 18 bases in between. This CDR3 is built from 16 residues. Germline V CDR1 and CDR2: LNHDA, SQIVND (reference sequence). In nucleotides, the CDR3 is TGTGCCAGTAGCCGGCCTGAGGGTTCCATCAATCAGCCCCAGCATTTT. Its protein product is CASSRPEGSINQPQHF. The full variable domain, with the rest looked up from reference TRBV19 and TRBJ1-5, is DGGITQSPKYLFRKEGQNVTLSCEQNLNHDAMYWYRQDPGQGLRLIYYSQIVNDFQKGDIAEGYSVSREKKESFPLTVTSAQKNPTAFYLCASSRPEGSINQPQHFGDGTRLSIL.

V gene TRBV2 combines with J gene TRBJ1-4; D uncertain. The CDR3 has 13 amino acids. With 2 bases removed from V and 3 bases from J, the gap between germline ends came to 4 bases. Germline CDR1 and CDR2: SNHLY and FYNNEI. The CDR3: CASSERSNEKLFF. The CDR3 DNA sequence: TGTGCCAGCAGTGAACGATCTAATGAAAAACTGTTTTTT.

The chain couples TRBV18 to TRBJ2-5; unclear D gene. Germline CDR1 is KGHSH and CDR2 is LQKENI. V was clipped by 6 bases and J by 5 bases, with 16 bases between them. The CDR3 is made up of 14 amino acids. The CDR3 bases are TGTGCCAGCTCCCACCGTAGGACGGCGGAGACCCAGTACTTC. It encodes CASSHRRTAETQYF.

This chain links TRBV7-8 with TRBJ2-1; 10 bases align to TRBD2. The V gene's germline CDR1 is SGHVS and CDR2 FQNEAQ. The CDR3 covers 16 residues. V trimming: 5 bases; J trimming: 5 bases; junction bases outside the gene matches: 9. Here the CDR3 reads CASSLIGLAVDNEQFF. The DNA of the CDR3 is TGTGCCAGCAGCCTAATCGGACTAGCGGTAGACAATGAGCAGTTCTTC.

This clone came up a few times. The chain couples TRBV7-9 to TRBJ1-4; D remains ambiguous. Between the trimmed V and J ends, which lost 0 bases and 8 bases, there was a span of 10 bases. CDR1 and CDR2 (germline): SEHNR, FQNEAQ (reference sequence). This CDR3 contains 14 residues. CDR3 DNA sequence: TGTGCCAGCAGCTTAGCTCTGGGAGGGGAAAAACTGTTTTTT. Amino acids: CASSLALGGEKLFF.

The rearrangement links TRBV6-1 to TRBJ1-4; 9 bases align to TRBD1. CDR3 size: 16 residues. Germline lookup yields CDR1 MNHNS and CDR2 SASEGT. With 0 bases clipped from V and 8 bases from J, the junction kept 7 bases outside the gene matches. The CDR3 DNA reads TGTGCCAGCAGTGAAGCCTCCGGGACAGGGTACGAAAAACTGTTTTTT. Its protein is CASSEASGTGYEKLFF.

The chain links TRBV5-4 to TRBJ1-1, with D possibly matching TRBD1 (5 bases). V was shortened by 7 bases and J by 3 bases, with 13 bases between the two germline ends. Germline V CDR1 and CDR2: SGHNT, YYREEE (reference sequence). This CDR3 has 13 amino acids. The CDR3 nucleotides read TGTGCCAGCGTCGGGGGTGGGTACACTGAAGCTTTCTTT. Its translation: CASVGGGYTEAFF.

CDR3: CASSNPQAGGDTEAFF. The CDR3 nucleotides are TGCGCCAGCAGCAACCCACAAGCAGGGGGAGACACTGAAGCTTTCTTT. The chain links TRBV5-1 to TRBJ1-1; TRBD1 aligns across 7 bases. J lost 3 bases, V lost 4 bases, and 12 bases had no gene match. Germline values: CDR1 SGHRS, CDR2 YFSETQ. The CDR3 extends over 16 amino acids.

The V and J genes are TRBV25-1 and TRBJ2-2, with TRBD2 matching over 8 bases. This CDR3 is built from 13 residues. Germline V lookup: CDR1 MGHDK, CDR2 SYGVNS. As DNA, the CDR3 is TGTGGCTGCGGGGGGATTAACACCGGGGAGCTGTTTTTT. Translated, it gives CGCGGINTGELFF. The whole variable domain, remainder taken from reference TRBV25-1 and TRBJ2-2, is EADIYQTPRYLVIGTGKKITLECSQTMGHDKMYWYQQDPGMELHLIHYSYGVNSTEKGDLSSESTVSRIRTEHFPLTLESARPSHTSQYLCGCGGINTGELFFGEGSRLTVL.

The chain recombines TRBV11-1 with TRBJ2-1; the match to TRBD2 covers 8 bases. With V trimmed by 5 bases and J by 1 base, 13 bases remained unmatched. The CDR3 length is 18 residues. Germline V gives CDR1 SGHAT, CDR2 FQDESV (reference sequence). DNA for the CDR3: TGTGCCAGCAGCCGTCCCGGGACTAGTTTCTCTTCCTACAATGAGCAGTTCTTC. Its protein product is CASSRPGTSFSSYNEQFF.

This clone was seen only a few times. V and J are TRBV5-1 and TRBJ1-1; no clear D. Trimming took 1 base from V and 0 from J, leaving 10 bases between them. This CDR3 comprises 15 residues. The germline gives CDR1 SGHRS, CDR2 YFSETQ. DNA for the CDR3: TGCGCCAGCAGCTTGATCGGGTATGTGAACACTGAAGCTTTCTTT. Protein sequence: CASSLIGYVNTEAFF.

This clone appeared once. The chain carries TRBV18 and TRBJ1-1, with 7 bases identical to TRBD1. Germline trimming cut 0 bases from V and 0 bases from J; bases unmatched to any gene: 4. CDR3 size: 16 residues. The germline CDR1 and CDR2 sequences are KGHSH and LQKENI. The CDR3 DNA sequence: TGTGCCAGCTCACCACCCCCGGACAGGTTGAACACTGAAGCTTTCTTT. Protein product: CASSPPPDRLNTEAFF.

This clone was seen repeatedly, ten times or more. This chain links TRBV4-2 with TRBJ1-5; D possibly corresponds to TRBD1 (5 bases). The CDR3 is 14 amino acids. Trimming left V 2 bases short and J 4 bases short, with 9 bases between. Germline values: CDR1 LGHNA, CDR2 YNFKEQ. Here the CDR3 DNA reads TGTGCCAGCAGCCAACTGGGGGAGAATCAGCCCCAGCATTTT. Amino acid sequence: CASSQLGENQPQHF.

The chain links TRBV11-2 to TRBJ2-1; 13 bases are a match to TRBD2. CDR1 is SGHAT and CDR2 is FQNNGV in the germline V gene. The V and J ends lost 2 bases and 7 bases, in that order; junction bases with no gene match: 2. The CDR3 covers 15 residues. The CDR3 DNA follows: TGTGCCAGCAGCTTACTACTAGCGGGAGGGAATGAGCAGTTCTTC. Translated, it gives CASSLLLAGGNEQFF.

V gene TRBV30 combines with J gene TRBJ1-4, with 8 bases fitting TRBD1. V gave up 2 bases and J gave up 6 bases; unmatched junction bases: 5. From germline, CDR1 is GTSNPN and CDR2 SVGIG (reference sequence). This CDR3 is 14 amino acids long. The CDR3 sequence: CAWSWTGKDEKLFF. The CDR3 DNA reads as TGTGCCTGGAGTTGGACAGGGAAGGATGAAAAACTGTTTTTT.

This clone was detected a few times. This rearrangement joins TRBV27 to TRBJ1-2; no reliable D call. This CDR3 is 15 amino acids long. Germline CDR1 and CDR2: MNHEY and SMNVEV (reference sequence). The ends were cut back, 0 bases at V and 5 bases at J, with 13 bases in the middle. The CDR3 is CASSLSSTAVYGYTF. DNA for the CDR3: TGTGCCAGCAGTTTATCGAGCACAGCAGTTTATGGCTACACCTTC.

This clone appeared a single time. Here the CDR3 reads CASGQSYEQYF. Written as DNA, the CDR3 is TGTGCCAGCGGCCAGAGCTACGAGCAGTACTTC. The V and J genes are TRBV6-5 and TRBJ2-7; D is undetermined. The CDR3 has 11 amino acids. V was pared by 8 bases and J by 3 bases, with 8 bases between. From germline, CDR1 is MNHEY and CDR2 SVGAGI.

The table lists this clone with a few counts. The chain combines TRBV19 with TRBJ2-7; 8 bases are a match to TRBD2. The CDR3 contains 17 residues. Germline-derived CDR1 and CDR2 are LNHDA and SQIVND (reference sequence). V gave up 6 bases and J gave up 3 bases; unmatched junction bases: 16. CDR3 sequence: CASSWGSSGINYYEQYF. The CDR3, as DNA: TGTGCCAGTAGCTGGGGAAGTAGCGGGATCAATTACTACGAGCAGTACTTC. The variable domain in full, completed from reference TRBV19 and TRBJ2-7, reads DGGITQSPKYLFRKEGQNVTLSCEQNLNHDAMYWYRQDPGQGLRLIYYSQIVNDFQKGDIAEGYSVSREKKESFPLTVTSAQKNPTAFYLCASSWGSSGINYYEQYFGPGTRLTVT.

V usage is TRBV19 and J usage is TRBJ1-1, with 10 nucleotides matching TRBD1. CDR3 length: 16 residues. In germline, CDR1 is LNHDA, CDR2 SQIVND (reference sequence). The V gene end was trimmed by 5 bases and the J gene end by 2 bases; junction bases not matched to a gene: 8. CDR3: CASSVGTGVYNTEAFF. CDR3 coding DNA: TGTGCCAGTAGTGTCGGGACAGGGGTCTATAACACTGAAGCTTTCTTT.

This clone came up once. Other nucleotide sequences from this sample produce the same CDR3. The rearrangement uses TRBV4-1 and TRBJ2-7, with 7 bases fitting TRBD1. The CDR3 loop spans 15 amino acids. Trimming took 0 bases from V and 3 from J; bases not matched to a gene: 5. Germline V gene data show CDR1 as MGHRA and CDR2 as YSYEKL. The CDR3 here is CASSQEEGALYEQYF. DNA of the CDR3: TGCGCCAGCAGCCAAGAAGAGGGGGCCCTCTACGAGCAGTACTTC.

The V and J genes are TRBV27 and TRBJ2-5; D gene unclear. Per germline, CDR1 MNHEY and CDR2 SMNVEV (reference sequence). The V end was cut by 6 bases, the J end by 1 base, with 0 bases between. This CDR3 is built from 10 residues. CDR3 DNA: TGTGCCAGCAGCCAAGAGACCCAGTACTTC. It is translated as CASSQETQYF.

CDR3 protein: CASSFRVQETQYF. CDR3 sequence (DNA): TGTGCCAGCAGTTTTAGGGTTCAAGAGACCCAGTACTTC. The chain is built from TRBV27 and TRBJ2-5; D gene uncertain. This CDR3 contains 13 residues. Germline loops: CDR1 MNHEY, CDR2 SMNVEV (reference sequence). V dropped 3 bases and J dropped 2 bases, with 7 bases sitting between them.

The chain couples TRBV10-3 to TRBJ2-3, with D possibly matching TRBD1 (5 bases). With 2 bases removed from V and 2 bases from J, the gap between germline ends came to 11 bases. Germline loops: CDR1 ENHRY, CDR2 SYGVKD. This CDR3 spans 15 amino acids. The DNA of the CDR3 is TGTGCCATCAGTGAGGTAGGGGAAAACACAGATACGCAGTATTTT. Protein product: CAISEVGENTDTQYF.

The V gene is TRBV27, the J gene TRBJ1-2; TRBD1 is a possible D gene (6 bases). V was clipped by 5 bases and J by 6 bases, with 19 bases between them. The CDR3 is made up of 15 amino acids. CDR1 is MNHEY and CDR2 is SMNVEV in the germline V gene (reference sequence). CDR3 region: CASSPYWGGQDGYTF. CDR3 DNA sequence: TGTGCCAGCAGTCCGTATTGGGGGGGGCAGGATGGCTACACCTTC.

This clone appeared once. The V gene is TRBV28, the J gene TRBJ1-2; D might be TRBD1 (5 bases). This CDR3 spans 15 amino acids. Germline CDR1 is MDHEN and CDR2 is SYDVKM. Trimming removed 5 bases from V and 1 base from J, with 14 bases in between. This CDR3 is CASSHQGEFNYGYTF. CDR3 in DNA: TGTGCCAGCAGTCACCAGGGAGAGTTTAACTATGGCTACACCTTC.

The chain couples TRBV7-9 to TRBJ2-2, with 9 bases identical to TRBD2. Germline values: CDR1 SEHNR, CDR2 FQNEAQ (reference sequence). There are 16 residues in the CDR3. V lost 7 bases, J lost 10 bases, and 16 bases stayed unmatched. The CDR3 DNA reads TGTGCCAGCACTCCAGGCAGCGGGAGGTCGTTTGAGGAGCTGTTTTTT. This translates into CASTPGSGRSFEELFF.

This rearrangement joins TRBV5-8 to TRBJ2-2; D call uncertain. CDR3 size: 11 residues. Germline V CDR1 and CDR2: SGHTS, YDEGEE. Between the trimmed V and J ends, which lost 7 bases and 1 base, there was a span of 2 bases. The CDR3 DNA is TGTGCCAGCGGGAACACCGGGGAGCTGTTTTTT. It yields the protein CASGNTGELFF.

The CDR3 is CASSLDGTYEQYF. The CDR3 coding sequence is TGTGCCAGCAGCTTGGATGGGACCTACGAGCAGTACTTC. This rearrangement joins TRBV5-4 to TRBJ2-7; no firm D call. CDR3 length: 13 residues. Trimming removed 0 bases from V and 2 bases from J, with 6 bases in between. Germline V gene sequence: CDR1 SGHNT, CDR2 YYREEE (reference sequence).

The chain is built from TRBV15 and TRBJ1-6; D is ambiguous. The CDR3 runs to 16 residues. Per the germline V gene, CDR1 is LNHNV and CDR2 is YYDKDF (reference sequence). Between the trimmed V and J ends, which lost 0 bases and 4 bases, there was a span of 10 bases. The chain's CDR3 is CATSRDRGSYNSPLHF. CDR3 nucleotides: TGTGCCACCAGCAGAGATCGTGGGTCGTATAATTCACCCCTCCACTTT.

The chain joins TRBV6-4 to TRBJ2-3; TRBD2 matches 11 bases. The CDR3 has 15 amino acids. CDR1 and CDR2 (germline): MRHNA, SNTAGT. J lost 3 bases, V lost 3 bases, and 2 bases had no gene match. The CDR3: CASSELAGDTDTQYF. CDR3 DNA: TGTGCCAGCAGTGAACTAGCGGGGGATACAGATACGCAGTATTTT.